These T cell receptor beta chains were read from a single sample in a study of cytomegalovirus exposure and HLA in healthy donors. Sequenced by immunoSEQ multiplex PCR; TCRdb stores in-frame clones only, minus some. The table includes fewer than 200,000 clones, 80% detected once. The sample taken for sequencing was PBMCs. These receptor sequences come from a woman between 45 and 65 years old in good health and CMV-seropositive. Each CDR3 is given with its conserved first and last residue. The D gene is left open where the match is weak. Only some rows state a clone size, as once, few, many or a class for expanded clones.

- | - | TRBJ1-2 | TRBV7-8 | CASSPRNYGYTF | TGTGCCAGCAGCCCCCGGAACTATGGCTACACCTTC
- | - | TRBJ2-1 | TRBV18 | CASSPGSSLANEQFF | TGTGCCAGCTCACCCGGGAGCTCCCTGGCCAATGAGCAGTTCTTC
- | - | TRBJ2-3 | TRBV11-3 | CASSPGDGSGPLDTQYF | TGTGCCAGCAGCCCGGGAGACGGGAGCGGACCCTTAGATACGCAGTATTTT
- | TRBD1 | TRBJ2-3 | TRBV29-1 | CSVEGDRDTNTQYF | TGCAGCGTTGAAGGGGACAGGGATACGAATACGCAGTATTTT
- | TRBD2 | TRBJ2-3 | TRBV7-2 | CASSSGLAGETDTQYF | TGTGCCAGCAGCTCCGGACTAGCGGGAGAAACAGATACGCAGTATTTT
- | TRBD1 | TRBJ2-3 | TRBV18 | CASSPPTGRRFSTDTQYF | TGTGCCAGCTCACCACCGACAGGGCGACGATTCAGCACAGATACGCAGTATTTT
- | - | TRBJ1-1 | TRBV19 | CASSSRFRGRNTEAFF | TGTGCCAGTAGTTCTCGATTTCGGGGGAGAAACACTGAAGCTTTCTTT
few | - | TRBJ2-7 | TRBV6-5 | CASSYTHGTYEQYF | TGTGCCAGCAGTTACACGCACGGGACCTACGAGCAGTACTTC
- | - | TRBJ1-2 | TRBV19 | CASSTNTGRGYTF | TGTGCCAGTAGTACCAATACAGGGCGCGGCTACACCTTC
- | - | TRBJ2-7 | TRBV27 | CASSLKGQTSYEQYF | TGTGCCAGCAGTTTAAAGGGGCAAACCTCCTACGAGCAGTACTTC
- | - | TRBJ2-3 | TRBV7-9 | CASSSPGGLSTDTQYF | TGTGCCAGCAGCTCCCCGGGGGGCCTTTCCACAGATACGCAGTATTTT
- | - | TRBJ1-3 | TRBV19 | CASSTEALWNTIYF | TGTGCCAGTAGTACAGAGGCTCTTTGGAACACCATATATTTT
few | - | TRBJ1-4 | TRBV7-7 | CASSLGGGPNEKLFF | TGTGCTAGCAGCTTAGGCGGGGGGCCTAATGAAAAACTGTTTTTT
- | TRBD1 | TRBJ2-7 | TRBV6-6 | CASSPGTEVNEQYF | TGTGCCAGCAGTCCCGGGACAGAGGTAAACGAGCAGTACTTC
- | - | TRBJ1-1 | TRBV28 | CASSPPRGSAFF | TGTGCCAGCAGCCCCCCCCGCGGGTCAGCTTTCTTT
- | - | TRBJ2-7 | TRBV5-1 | CASSKGGQGSYEQYF | TGCGCCAGCAGCAAGGGGGGGCAGGGCTCCTACGAGCAGTACTTC
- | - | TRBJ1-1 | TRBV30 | CAWSRGGYTEAFF | TGTGCCTGGAGCCGGGGAGGCTACACTGAAGCTTTCTTT
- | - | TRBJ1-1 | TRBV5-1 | CASSPAFGGANTEAFF | TGCGCCAGCAGTCCCGCCTTCGGAGGGGCTAACACTGAAGCTTTCTTT
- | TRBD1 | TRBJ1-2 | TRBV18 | CASSPGAGGEGRRFFYTF | TGTGCCAGCTCACCAGGGGCAGGGGGCGAGGGTCGACGATTCTTCTACACCTTC
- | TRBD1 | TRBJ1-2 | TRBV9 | CASSGWTGGGSYGYTF | TGTGCCAGCAGCGGGTGGACAGGGGGCGGTTCGTATGGCTACACCTTC
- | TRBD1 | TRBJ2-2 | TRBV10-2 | CASIAGTANTGELFF | TGCGCCAGCATTGCCGGGACAGCGAACACCGGGGAGCTGTTTTTT
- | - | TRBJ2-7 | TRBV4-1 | CASSPFSGEQYF | TGCGCCAGCAGCCCCTTTAGCGGCGAGCAGTACTTC
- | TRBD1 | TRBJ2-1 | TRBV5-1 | CASSLGTGRTYNEQFF | TGCGCCAGCAGCTTGGGGACAGGGAGGACCTACAATGAGCAGTTCTTC
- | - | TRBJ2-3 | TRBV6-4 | CASSRGPTDTQYF | TGTGCCAGCAGTCGAGGTCCCACAGATACGCAGTATTTT
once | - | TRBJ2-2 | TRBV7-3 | CASSLGGNTGELFF | TGTGCCAGCAGCTTAGGCGGGAACACCGGGGAGCTGTTTTTT
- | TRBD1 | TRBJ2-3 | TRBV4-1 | CASSPLGTGGVTDTQYF | TGCGCCAGCAGCCCCTTAGGGACAGGGGGCGTCACAGATACGCAGTATTTT
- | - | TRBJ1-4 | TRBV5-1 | CASSVERQAANEKLFF | TGCGCCAGCAGCGTGGAGCGACAGGCGGCTAATGAAAAACTGTTTTTT
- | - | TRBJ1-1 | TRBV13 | CASSSSIGAFF | TGTGCCAGCAGCTCTAGTATCGGAGCTTTCTTT
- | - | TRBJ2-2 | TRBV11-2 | CASSFPTTGRANTGELFF | TGTGCCAGCAGCTTCCCTACTACGGGAAGAGCGAACACCGGGGAGCTGTTTTTT
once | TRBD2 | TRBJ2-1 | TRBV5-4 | CASSDGLAGARGNEQFF | TGTGCCAGCAGCGACGGACTAGCGGGAGCTCGGGGTAATGAGCAGTTCTTC
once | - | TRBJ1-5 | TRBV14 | CASSELGQLNNQPQHF | TGTGCCAGCAGCGAACTGGGGCAGTTGAACAATCAGCCCCAGCATTTT
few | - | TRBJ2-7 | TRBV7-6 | CASSLESQGSHEQYF | TGTGCCAGCAGCTTAGAGTCTCAGGGTAGCCACGAGCAGTACTTC
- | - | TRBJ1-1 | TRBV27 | CASRDKILNTEAFF | TGTGCCAGCAGGGACAAGATCCTGAACACTGAAGCTTTCTTT
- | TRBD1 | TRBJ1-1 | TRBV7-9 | CASSEDREFTEAFF | TGTGCCAGCAGCGAGGACAGGGAGTTCACTGAAGCTTTCTTT
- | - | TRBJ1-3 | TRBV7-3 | CASSLGGGTIYF | TGTGCCAGCAGCCTCGGCGGTGGCACCATATATTTT
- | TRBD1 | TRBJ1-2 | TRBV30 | CAWNSGGDGGYTF | TGTGCCTGGAACTCAGGGGGCGACGGTGGCTACACCTTC
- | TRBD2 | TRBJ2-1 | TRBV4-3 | CASSQGPLLANEQFF | TGCGCCAGCAGCCAAGGTCCCTTACTAGCGAATGAGCAGTTCTTC
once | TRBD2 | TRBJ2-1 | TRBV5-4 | CASTGGGILEQFF | TGTGCCAGCACAGGCGGGGGTATACTTGAGCAGTTCTTC
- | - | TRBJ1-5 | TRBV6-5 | CASSLNGVDQPQHF | TGTGCCAGCAGTTTGAACGGGGTTGATCAGCCCCAGCATTTT
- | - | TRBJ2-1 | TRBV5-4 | CASSLGRDILDEQFF | TGTGCCAGCAGCTTGGGTCGGGACATTCTCGATGAGCAGTTCTTC
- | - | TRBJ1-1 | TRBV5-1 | CASNVGRALNTEAFF | TGCGCCAGCAACGTAGGCAGGGCACTTAACACTGAAGCTTTCTTT
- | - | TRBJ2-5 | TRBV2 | CASAWAQETQYF | TGTGCCAGCGCGTGGGCCCAAGAGACCCAGTACTTC
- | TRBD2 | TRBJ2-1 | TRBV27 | CASSLARTSGYNEQFF | TGTGCCAGCAGTTTAGCCCGGACTAGCGGGTACAATGAGCAGTTCTTC
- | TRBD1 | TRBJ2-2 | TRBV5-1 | CASGWISGQGDTGELFF | TGCGCCAGCGGCTGGATATCGGGACAGGGTGACACCGGGGAGCTGTTTTTT
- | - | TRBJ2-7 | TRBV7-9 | CSSSPLSYEQYF | TGTTCCAGCAGCCCCCTCTCCTACGAGCAGTACTTC
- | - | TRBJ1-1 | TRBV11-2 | CASSLGGFTEAFF | TGTGCCAGCAGCTTAGGAGGGTTCACTGAAGCTTTCTTT
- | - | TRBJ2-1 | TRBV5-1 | CASSLGGGLYNEQFF | TGCGCCAGCAGCTTGGGCGGGGGCTTGTACAATGAGCAGTTCTTC
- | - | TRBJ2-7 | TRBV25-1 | CASSDTGRREYF | TGTGCCAGCAGTGACACAGGCCGGAGGGAGTACTTC
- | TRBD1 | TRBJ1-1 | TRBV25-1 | CASSETKTGVTEAFF | TGTGCCAGCAGTGAAACCAAGACAGGGGTGACTGAAGCTTTCTTT